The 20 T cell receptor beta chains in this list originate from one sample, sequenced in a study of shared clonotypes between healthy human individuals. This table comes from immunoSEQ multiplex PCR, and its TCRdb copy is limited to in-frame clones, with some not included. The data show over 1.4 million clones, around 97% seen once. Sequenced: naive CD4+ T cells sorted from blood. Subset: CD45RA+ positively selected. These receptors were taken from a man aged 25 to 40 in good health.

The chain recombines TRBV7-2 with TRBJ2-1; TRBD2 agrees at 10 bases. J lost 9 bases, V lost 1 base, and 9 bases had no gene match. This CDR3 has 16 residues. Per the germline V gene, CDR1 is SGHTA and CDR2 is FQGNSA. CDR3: CASSLGASGSVFEQFF. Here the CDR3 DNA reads TGTGCCAGCAGCTTAGGAGCTAGCGGGAGTGTGTTTGAGCAGTTCTTC.

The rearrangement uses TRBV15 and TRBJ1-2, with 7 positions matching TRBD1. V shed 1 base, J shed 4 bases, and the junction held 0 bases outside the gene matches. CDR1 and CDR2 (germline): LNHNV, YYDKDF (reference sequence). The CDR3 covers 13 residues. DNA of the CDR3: TGTGCCACCAGCAGAGCAGGGGGCTATGGCTACACCTTC. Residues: CATSRAGGYGYTF.

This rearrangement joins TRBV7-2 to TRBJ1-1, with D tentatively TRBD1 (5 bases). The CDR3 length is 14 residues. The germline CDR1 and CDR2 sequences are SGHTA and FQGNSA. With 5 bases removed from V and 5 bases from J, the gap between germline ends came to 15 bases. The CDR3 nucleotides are TGTGCCAGCAGCCTGGGACGTTATGGGACTGAAGCTTTCTTT. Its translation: CASSLGRYGTEAFF.

CDR3 DNA sequence: TGCGCCAGCAGCTTGGGCGACAGGGCCGTCTATGGCTACACCTTC. Translated: CASSLGDRAVYGYTF. This chain joins TRBV5-1 and TRBJ1-2; 7 nucleotides line up with TRBD1. The CDR3 totals 15 residues. Germline V CDR1 and CDR2: SGHRS, YFSETQ. Trimming removed 0 bases from V and 4 bases from J; junction bases left unmatched: 6.

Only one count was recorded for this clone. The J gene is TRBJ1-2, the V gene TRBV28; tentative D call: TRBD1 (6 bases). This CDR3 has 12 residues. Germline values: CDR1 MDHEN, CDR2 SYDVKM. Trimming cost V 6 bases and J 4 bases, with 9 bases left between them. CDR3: CASSPDSYGYTF. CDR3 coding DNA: TGTGCCAGCAGCCCGGACAGCTATGGCTACACCTTC.

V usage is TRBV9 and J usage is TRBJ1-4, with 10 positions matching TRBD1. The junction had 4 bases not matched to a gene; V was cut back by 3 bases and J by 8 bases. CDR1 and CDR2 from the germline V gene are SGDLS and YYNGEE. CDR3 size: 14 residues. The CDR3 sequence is CASSGTGGREKLFF. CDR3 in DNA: TGTGCCAGCAGCGGGACAGGGGGTCGGGAAAAACTGTTTTTT.

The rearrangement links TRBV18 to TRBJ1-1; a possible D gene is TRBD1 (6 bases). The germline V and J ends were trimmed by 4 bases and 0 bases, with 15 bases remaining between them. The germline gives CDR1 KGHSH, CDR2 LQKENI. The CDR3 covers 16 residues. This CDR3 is CASSQGTGRMNTEAFF. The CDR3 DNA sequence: TGTGCCAGCTCACAAGGAACAGGGCGCATGAACACTGAAGCTTTCTTT.

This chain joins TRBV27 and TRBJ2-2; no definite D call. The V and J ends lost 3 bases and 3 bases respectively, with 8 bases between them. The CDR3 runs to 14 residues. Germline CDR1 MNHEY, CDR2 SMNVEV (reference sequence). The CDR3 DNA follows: TGTGCCAGCAGTTTGATACGAGACACCGGGGAGCTGTTTTTT. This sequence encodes CASSLIRDTGELFF.

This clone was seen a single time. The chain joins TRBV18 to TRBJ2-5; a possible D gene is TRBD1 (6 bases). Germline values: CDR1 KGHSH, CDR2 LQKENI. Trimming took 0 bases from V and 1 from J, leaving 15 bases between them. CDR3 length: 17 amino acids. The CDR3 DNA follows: TGTGCCAGCTCACCACCGTACCGGGACATCGCCCAAGAGACCCAGTACTTC. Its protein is CASSPPYRDIAQETQYF.

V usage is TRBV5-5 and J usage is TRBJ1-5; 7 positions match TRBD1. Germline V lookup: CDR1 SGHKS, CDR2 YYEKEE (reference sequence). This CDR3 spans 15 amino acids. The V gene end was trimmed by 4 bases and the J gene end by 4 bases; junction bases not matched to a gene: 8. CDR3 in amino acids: CASSLSRDRNQPQHF. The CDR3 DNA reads TGTGCCAGCAGCCTCAGCCGGGACAGAAATCAGCCCCAGCATTTT. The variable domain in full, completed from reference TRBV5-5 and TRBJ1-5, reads DAGVTQSPTHLIKTRGQQVTLRCSPISGHKSVSWYQQVLGQGPQFIFQYYEKEERGRGNFPDRFSARQFPNYSSELNVNALLLGDSALYLCASSLSRDRNQPQHFGDGTRLSIL.

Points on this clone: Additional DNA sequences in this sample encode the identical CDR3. The CDR3 loop reads CASSFPNTGELFF. The CDR3 DNA reads as TGTGCCAGCAGTTTCCCGAACACCGGGGAGCTGTTTTTT. J is TRBJ2-2 and V is TRBV27; no firm D call. There are 13 residues in the CDR3. V lost 3 bases and J lost 0, with 2 bases in between. Germline CDR1 MNHEY, CDR2 SMNVEV (reference sequence).

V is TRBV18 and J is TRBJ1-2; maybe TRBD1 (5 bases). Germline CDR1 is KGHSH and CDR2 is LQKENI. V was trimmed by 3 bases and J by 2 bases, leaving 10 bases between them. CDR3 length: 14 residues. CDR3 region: CASSPLGDNYGYTF. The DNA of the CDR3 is TGTGCCAGCTCACCTCTGGGGGACAACTATGGCTACACCTTC.

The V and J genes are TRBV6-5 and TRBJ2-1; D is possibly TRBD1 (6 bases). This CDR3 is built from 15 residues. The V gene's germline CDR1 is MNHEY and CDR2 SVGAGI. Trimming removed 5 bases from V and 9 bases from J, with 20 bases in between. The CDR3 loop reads CASSHQRWGQGEQFF. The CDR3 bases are TGTGCCAGCAGTCACCAAAGGTGGGGGCAGGGTGAGCAGTTCTTC.

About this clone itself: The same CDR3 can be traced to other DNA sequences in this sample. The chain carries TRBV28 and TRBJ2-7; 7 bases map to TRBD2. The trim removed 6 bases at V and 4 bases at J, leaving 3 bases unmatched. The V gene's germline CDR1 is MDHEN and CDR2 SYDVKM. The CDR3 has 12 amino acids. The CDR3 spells CASSTGGYEQYF. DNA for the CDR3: TGTGCCAGCAGCACCGGGGGGTACGAGCAGTACTTC.

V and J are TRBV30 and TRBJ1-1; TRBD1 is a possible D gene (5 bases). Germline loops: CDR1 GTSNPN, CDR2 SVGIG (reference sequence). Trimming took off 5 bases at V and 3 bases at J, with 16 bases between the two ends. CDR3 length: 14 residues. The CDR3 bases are TGTGCCTGGCATACCGGGACGGAGCACACTGAAGCTTTCTTT. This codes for CAWHTGTEHTEAFF.

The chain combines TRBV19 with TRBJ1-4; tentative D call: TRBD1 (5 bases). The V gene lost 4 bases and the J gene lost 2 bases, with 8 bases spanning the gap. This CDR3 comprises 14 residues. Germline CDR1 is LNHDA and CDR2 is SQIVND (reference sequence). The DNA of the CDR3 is TGTGCCAGTAGTACAGGGAGGACTAATGAAAAACTGTTTTTT. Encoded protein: CASSTGRTNEKLFF.

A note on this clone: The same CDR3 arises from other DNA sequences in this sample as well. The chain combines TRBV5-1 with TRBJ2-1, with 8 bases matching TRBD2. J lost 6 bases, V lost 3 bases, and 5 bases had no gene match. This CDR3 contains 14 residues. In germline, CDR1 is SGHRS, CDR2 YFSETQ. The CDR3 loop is CASSSTGTSNEQFF. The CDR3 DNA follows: TGCGCCAGCAGCTCCACCGGGACTAGCAATGAGCAGTTCTTC.

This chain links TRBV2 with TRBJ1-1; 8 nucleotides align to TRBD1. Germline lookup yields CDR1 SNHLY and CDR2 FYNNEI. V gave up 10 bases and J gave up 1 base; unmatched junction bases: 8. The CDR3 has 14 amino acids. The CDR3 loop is CATRTGLTNTEAFF. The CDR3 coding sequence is TGTGCCACCCGGACAGGGCTCACGAACACTGAAGCTTTCTTT.

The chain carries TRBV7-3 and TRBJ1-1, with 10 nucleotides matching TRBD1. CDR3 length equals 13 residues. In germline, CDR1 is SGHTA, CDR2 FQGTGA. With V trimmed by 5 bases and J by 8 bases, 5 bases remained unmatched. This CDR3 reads CASSEDRGREAFF. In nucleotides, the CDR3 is TGTGCCAGCAGCGAAGACAGGGGGCGGGAAGCTTTCTTT.

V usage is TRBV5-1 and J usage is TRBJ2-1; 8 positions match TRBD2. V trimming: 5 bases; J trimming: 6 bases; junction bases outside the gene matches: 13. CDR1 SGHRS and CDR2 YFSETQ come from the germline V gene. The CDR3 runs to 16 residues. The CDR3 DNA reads TGCGCCAGCAGGAAAGCGGGAGTCTCTGTTTCCAATGAGCAGTTCTTC. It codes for CASRKAGVSVSNEQFF.